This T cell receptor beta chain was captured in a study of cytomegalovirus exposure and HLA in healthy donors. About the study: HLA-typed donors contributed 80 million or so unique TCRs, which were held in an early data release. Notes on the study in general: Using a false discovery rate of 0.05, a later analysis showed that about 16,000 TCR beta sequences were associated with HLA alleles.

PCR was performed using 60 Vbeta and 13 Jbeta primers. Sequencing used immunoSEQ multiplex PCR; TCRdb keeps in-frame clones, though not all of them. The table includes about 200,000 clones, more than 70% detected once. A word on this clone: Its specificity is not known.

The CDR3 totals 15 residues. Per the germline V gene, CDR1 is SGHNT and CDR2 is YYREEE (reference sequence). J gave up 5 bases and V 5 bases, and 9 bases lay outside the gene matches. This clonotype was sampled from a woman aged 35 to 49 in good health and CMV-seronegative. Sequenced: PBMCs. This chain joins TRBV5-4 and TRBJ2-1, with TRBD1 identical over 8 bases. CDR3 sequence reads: CASRNWDRTNNEQFF. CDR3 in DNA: TGTGCCAGCAGGAACTGGGACAGGACTAACAATGAGCAGTTCTTC.